Presented here are 15 T cell receptor beta chains from one specimen sequenced in a study of cytomegalovirus exposure and HLA in healthy donors. In the PCR, 60 Vbeta and 13 Jbeta primers were used. Sequencing used immunoSEQ multiplex PCR; TCRdb keeps in-frame clones, though not all of them. The table lists approximately 120,000 clones, roughly 81% of them singletons. Sequencing was done on a sample of PBMCs. All receptors come from a woman younger than 45 in good health and CMV-seronegative.

This chain connects TRBV15 to TRBJ2-7, with unresolved D. V was clipped by 0 bases and J by 5 bases, with 14 bases between them. Germline V gene sequence: CDR1 LNHNV, CDR2 YYDKDF (reference sequence). The CDR3 runs 15 residues. The CDR3 sequence: CATSRDRNSLDEQYF. CDR3 sequence (DNA): TGTGCCACCAGCAGAGATAGAAACAGTTTGGACGAGCAGTACTTC.

The V call is TRBV5-4, the J call TRBJ2-3; 13 positions match TRBD2. The V gene's germline CDR1 is SGHNT and CDR2 YYREEE (reference sequence). Germline trimming cut 4 bases from V and 4 bases from J; bases unmatched to any gene: 9. There are 17 residues in the CDR3. CDR3 nucleotides: TGTGCCAGCAGCCCGCACCTTGGGACTAGCGGGGCAGATACGCAGTATTTT. Translated, it gives CASSPHLGTSGADTQYF.

The chain employs TRBV2 and TRBJ2-7, with 7 bases matching TRBD2. The germline gives CDR1 SNHLY, CDR2 FYNNEI. The CDR3 is made up of 14 amino acids. Trimming at V came to 2 bases and at J to 5 bases, leaving 6 bases not matched to a gene. The CDR3 spells CASSELAGVDEQYF. As DNA, the CDR3 is TGTGCCAGCAGTGAACTGGCGGGGGTAGACGAGCAGTACTTC.

The chain links TRBV28 to TRBJ1-1; TRBD1 agrees at 9 bases. The V and J ends lost 2 bases and 1 base, in that order; junction bases with no gene match: 8. Germline V gene sequence: CDR1 MDHEN, CDR2 SYDVKM. This CDR3 spans 17 amino acids. The CDR3 region has the DNA TGTGCCAGCAGTTTAATGGGACAGGGTCGTAGGAACACTGAAGCTTTCTTT. This encodes CASSLMGQGRRNTEAFF.

The chain employs TRBV30 and TRBJ2-1; maybe TRBD1 (6 bases). The CDR3 sequence is 15 residues long. Between the trimmed V and J ends, which lost 0 bases and 9 bases, there was a span of 18 bases. Germline CDR1 and CDR2: GTSNPN and SVGIG (reference sequence). CDR3 loop: CAWSVARGAQGEQFF. CDR3 sequence (DNA): TGTGCCTGGAGTGTAGCTAGAGGGGCACAGGGTGAGCAGTTCTTC.

In its sample, this clone was seen once. This chain connects TRBV2 to TRBJ2-7, with 8 bases lining up with TRBD1. This CDR3 contains 14 residues. The germline gives CDR1 SNHLY, CDR2 FYNNEI. V lost 5 bases to trimming and J lost 1 base; unmatched junction nucleotides: 4. The CDR3 loop reads CASSTRDRSYEQYF. The CDR3 nucleotides read TGTGCCAGCAGTACCCGGGACAGGTCCTACGAGCAGTACTTC.

J is TRBJ2-2 and V is TRBV6-5; TRBD1 agrees at 7 bases. The CDR3 contains 15 residues. Germline values: CDR1 MNHEY, CDR2 SVGAGI. With V trimmed by 6 bases and J by 4 bases, 8 bases remained unmatched. As DNA, the CDR3 is TGTGCCAGCAGCACCAACAGGGGCATCACCGGGGAGCTGTTTTTT. Its protein is CASSTNRGITGELFF.

The chain joins TRBV19 to TRBJ2-2; 7 positions agree with TRBD1. V shed 3 bases, J shed 3 bases, and the junction held 4 bases outside the gene matches. Germline values: CDR1 LNHDA, CDR2 SQIVND (reference sequence). This CDR3 region has 15 residues. In nucleotides, the CDR3 is TGTGCCAGTAGTATCCGGGACAGTCACACCGGGGAGCTGTTTTTT. Its translation: CASSIRDSHTGELFF.

The chain joins TRBV19 to TRBJ2-7, with 7 bases aligning to TRBD1. The germline V gene has CDR1 LNHDA and CDR2 SQIVND (reference sequence). V lost 6 bases to trimming and J lost 0 bases; unmatched junction nucleotides: 5. This CDR3 contains 14 residues. The CDR3 region is CASSRDRVSYEQYF. CDR3 in DNA: TGTGCCAGTAGCCGCGACAGGGTCTCCTACGAGCAGTACTTC.

The CDR3 spells CASSIGTGGAFF. In nucleotides, the CDR3 is TGTGCCAGTAGTATAGGGACAGGTGGGGCTTTCTTT. The chain carries TRBV19 and TRBJ1-1; 7 bases fit TRBD1. CDR1 and CDR2 from the germline V gene are LNHDA and SQIVND (reference sequence). The junction had 4 bases not matched to a gene; V was cut back by 1 base and J by 11 bases. This CDR3 has 12 residues.

This clone has only a few counts. This rearrangement joins TRBV9 to TRBJ2-2, with 8 bases lining up with TRBD2. Germline trimming cut 4 bases from V and 4 bases from J; bases unmatched to any gene: 12. The length of the CDR3 is 17 residues. Germline V gene sequence: CDR1 SGDLS, CDR2 YYNGEE. The DNA of the CDR3 is TGTGCCAGCAGCATCCGCCTATTGAGCGGGAGCACCGGGGAGCTGTTTTTT. It specifies CASSIRLLSGSTGELFF.

This rearrangement joins TRBV19 to TRBJ2-2; D is possibly TRBD2 (6 bases). There are 16 residues in the CDR3. V shed 2 bases and J shed 0 bases, with 10 bases lying between them. CDR1 and CDR2 (germline): LNHDA, SQIVND (reference sequence). CDR3 DNA: TGTGCCAGTAGTATATACGGGGGAACGAACACCGGGGAGCTGTTTTTT. It translates to CASSIYGGTNTGELFF.

V and J are TRBV11-2 and TRBJ2-7; unclear D gene. V was clipped by 0 bases and J by 1 base, with 10 bases between them. Germline V lookup: CDR1 SGHAT, CDR2 FQNNGV. The CDR3 covers 15 residues. The CDR3 region is CASSLDNRPSYEQYF. The CDR3 DNA is TGTGCCAGCAGCTTAGATAACAGACCTTCCTACGAGCAGTACTTC. The full variable domain, completed using reference TRBV11-2 and TRBJ2-7, is EAGVAQSPRYKIIEKRQSVAFWCNPISGHATLYWYQQILGQGPKLLIQFQNNGVVDDSQLPKDRFSAERLKGVDSTLKIQPAKLEDSAVYLCASSLDNRPSYEQYFGPGTRLTVT.

The rearrangement uses TRBV6-1 and TRBJ2-2, with 7 bases identical to TRBD1. Germline V lookup: CDR1 MNHNS, CDR2 SASEGT. Trimming cost V 2 bases and J 6 bases; bases outside gene matches: 9. CDR3 length: 16 residues. This chain's CDR3 is CASSENPTGFAGELFF. CDR3 sequence (DNA): TGTGCCAGCAGTGAAAACCCGACAGGGTTCGCCGGGGAGCTGTTTTTT.

The rearrangement links TRBV10-1 to TRBJ2-7; D possibly corresponds to TRBD1 (6 bases). The germline CDR1 and CDR2 sequences are WNHNN and SYGVQD (reference sequence). The V gene lost 2 bases and the J gene lost 10 bases, with 15 bases spanning the gap. The CDR3 consists of 13 residues. The CDR3 is CASSEMESGHQYF. CDR3 DNA: TGCGCCAGCAGTGAGATGGAGTCGGGACACCAGTACTTC.